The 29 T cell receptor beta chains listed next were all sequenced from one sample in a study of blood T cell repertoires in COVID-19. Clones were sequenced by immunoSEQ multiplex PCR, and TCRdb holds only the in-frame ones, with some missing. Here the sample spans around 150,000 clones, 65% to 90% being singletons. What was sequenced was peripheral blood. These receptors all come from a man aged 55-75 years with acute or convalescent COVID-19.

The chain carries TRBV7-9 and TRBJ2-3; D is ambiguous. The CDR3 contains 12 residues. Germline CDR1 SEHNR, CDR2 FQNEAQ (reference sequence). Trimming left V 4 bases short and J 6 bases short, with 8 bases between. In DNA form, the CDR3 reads TGTGCCAGCAGCTCACAACCTGATACGCAGTATTTT. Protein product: CASSSQPDTQYF.

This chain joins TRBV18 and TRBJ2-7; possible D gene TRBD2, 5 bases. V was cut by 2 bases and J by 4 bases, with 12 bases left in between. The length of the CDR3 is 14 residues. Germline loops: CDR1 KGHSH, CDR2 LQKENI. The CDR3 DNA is TGTGCCAGCTCACCAACAGCGGAGTATTACGAGCAGTACTTC. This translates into CASSPTAEYYEQYF. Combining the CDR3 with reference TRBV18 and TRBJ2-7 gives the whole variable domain NAGVMQNPRHLVRRRGQEARLRCSPMKGHSHVYWYRQLPEEGLKFMVYLQKENIIDESGMPKERFSAEFPKEGPSILRIQQVVRGDSAAYFCASSPTAEYYEQYFGPGTRLTVT.

CDR3 region: CASSQPGTERNTIYF. In DNA form, the CDR3 reads TGTGCCAGCAGCCAACCCGGGACAGAAAGAAACACCATATATTTT. The rearrangement joins TRBV28 to TRBJ1-3; 7 bases match TRBD1. The germline V gene encodes CDR1 MDHEN and CDR2 SYDVKM. V was clipped by 6 bases and J by 5 bases; unmatched bases: 10. The CDR3 length is 15 residues.

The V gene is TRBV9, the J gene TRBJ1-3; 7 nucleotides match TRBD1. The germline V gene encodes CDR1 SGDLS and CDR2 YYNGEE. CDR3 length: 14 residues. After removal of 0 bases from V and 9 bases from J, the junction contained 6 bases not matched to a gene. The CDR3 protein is CASSVEGARSTIYF. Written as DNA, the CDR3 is TGTGCCAGCAGCGTAGAGGGGGCGCGAAGCACCATATATTTT.

The CDR3 DNA sequence: TGTGCCAGCAGCGAGCTTAGAGGCACAGATACGCAGTATTTT. It specifies CASSELRGTDTQYF. V and J are TRBV6-5 and TRBJ2-3; no firm D call. The CDR3 is 14 residues long. The germline V gene has CDR1 MNHEY and CDR2 SVGAGI. V dropped 6 bases and J dropped 1 base, with 11 bases sitting between them.

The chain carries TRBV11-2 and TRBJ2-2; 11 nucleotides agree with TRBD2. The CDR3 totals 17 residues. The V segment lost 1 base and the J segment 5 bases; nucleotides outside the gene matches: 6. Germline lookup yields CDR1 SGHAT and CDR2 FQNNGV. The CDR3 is CASSLGLAGGKTGELFF. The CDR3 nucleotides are TGTGCCAGCAGCTTAGGTCTAGCGGGAGGAAAGACCGGGGAGCTGTTTTTT.

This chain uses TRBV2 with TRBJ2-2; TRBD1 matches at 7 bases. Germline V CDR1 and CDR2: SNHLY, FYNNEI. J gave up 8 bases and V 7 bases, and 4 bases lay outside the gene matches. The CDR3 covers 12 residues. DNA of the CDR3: TGTGCCAGCACTGAGACAGGGGGGGAGCTGTTTTTT. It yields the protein CASTETGGELFF.

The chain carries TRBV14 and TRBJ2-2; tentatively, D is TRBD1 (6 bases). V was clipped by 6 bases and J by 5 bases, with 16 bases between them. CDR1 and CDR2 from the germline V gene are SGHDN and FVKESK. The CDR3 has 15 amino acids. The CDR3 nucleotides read TGTGCCAGCAGTCAACAGGGATTAAAGACCGGGGAGCTGTTTTTT. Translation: CASSQQGLKTGELFF.

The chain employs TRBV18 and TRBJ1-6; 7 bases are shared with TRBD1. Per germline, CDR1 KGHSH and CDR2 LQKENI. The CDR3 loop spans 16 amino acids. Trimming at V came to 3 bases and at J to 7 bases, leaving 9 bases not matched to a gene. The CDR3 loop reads CASSPPDRSQNSPLHF. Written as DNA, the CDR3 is TGTGCCAGCTCACCTCCGGACAGGAGCCAGAATTCACCCCTCCACTTT.

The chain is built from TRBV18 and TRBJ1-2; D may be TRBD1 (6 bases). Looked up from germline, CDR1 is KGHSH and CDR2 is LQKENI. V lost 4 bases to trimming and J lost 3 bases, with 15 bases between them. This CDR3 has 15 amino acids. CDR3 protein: CASSRTRTADYGYTF. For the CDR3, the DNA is TGTGCCAGCTCACGAACCCGGACAGCCGACTATGGCTACACCTTC.

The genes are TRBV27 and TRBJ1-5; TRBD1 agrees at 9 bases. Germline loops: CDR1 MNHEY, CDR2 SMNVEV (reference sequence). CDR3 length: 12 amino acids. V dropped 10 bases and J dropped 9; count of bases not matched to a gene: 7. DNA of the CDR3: TGTGCCACAGGGGACAGGGAGCTGCCCCAGCATTTT. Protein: CATGDRELPQHF.

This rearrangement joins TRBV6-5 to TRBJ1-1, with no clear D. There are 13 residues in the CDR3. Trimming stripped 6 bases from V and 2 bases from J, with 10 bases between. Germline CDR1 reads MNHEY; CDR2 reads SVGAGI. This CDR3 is CASRAAFNTEAFF. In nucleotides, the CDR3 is TGTGCCAGCAGAGCCGCGTTTAACACTGAAGCTTTCTTT.

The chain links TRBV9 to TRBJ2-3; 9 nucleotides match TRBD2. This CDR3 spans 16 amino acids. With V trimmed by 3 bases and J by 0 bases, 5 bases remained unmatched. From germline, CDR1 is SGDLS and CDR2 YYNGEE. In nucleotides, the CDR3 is TGTGCCAGCAGCGATCGACTAGCGGCTAGCACAGATACGCAGTATTTT. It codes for CASSDRLAASTDTQYF.

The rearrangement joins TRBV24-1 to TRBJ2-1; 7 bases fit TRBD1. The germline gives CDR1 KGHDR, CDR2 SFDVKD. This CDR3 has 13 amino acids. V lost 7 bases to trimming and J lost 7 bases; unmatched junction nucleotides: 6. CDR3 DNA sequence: TGTGCCACCAGCGCCCGCAGGGGGAATGAGCAGTTCTTC. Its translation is CATSARRGNEQFF.

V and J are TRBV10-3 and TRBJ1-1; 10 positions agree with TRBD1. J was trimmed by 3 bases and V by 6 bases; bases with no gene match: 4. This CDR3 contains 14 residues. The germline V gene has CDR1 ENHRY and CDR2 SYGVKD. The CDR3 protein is CAIRDRGGDTEAFF. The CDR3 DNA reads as TGTGCCATCAGGGACAGGGGGGGGGACACTGAAGCTTTCTTT.

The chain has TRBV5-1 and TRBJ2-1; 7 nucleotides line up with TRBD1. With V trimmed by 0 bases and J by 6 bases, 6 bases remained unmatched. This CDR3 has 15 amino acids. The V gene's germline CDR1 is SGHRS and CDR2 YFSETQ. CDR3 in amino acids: CASSLARQGTNEQFF. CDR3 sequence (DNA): TGCGCCAGCAGCTTGGCCCGACAGGGCACCAATGAGCAGTTCTTC.

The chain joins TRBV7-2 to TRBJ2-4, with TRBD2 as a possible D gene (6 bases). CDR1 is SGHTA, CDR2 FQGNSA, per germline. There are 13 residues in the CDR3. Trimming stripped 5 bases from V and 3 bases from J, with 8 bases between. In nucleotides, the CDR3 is TGTGCCAGCAGCGCCGGGGGCAAAAACATTCAGTACTTC. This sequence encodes CASSAGGKNIQYF.

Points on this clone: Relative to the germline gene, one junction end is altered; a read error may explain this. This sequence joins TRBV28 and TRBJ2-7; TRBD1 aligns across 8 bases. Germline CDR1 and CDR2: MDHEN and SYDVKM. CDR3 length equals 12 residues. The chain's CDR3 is CASSTRTGTAAF. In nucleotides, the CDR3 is TGTGCCAGCAGTACCCGGACAGGGACGGCCGCCTTC. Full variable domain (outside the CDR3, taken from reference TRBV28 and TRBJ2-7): DVKVTQSSRYLVKRTGEKVFLECVQDMDHENMFWYRQDPGLGLRLIYFSYDVKMKEKGDIPEGYSVSREKKERFSLILESASTNQTSMYLCASSTRTGTAAFGPGTRLTVT.

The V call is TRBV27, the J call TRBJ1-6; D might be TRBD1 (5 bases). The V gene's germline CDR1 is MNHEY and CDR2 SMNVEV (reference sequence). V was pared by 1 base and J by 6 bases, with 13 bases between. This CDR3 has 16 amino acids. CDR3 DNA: TGTGCCAGCAGTTTATGGTGGAGGGGACTTAATTCACCCCTCCACTTT. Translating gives CASSLWWRGLNSPLHF.

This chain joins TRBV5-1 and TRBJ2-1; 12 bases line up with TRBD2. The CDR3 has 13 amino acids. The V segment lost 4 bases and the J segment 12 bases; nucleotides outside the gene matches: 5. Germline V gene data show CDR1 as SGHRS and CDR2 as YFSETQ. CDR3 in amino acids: CASSASGLAGQFF. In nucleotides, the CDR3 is TGCGCCAGCAGCGCCTCGGGACTAGCGGGGCAGTTCTTC.

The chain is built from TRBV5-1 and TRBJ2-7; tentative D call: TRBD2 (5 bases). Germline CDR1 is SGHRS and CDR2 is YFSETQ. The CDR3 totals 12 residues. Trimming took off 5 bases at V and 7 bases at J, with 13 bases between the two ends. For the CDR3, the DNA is TGCGCCAGCAGAGAACCCGGCGGGGAGCAGTACTTC. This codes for CASREPGGEQYF.

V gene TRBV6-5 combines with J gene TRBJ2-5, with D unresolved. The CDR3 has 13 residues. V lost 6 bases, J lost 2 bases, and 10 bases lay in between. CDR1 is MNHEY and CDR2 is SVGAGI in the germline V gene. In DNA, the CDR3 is TGTGCCAGCAGGTCCCGGGTTCAAGAGACCCAGTACTTC. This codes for CASRSRVQETQYF.

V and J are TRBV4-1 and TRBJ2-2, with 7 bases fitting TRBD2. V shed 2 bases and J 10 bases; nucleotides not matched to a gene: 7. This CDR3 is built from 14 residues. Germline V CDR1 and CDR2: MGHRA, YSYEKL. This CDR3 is CASSQPQREVELFF. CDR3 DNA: TGCGCCAGCAGCCAACCCCAGCGGGAAGTGGAGCTGTTTTTT.

The CDR3 spells CASSQDRAGSPLHF. DNA of the CDR3: TGTGCCAGCAGCCAGGACAGGGCGGGATCACCCCTCCACTTT. The V and J genes are TRBV3-1 (or the pseudogene TRBV3-2) and TRBJ1-6; the match to TRBD1 covers 8 bases. The V gene's germline CDR1 is LGHDT and CDR2 YNNKEL (reference sequence). Trimming removed 3 bases from V and 10 bases from J; junction bases left unmatched: 5. The CDR3 loop spans 14 amino acids.

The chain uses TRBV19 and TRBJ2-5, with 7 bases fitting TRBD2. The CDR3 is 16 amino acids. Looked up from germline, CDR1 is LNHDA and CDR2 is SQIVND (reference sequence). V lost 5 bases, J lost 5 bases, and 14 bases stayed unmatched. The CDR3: CASSPLGGGARETQYF. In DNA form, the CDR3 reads TGTGCCAGTAGTCCCCTGGGGGGAGGGGCGCGGGAGACCCAGTACTTC.

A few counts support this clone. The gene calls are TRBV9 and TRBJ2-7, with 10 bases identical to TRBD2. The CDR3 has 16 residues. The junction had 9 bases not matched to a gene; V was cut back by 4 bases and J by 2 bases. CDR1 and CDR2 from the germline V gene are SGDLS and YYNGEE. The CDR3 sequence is CASSPEDSGRAYEQYF. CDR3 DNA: TGTGCCAGCAGCCCCGAGGACAGCGGGAGGGCCTACGAGCAGTACTTC.

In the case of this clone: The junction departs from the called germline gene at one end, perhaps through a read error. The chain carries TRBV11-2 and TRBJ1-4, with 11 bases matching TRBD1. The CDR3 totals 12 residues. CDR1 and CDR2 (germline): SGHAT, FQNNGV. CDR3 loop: CASSSRTGGLIF. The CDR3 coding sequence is TGTGCCAGCAGCTCAAGGACAGGGGGCCTGATTTTT.

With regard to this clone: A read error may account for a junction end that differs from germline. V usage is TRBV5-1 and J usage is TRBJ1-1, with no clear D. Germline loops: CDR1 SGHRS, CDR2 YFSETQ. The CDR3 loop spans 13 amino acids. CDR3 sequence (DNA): TGCGCCAGCAGGTTGGGTATAAACACTGAAGCTTTCTTT. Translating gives CASRLGINTEAFF. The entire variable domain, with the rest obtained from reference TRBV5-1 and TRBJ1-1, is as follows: KAGVTQTPRYLIKTRGQQVTLSCSPISGHRSVSWYQQTPGQGLQFLFEYFSETQRNKGNFPGRFSGRQFSNSRSEMNVSTLELGDSALYLCASRLGINTEAFFGQGTRLTVV.

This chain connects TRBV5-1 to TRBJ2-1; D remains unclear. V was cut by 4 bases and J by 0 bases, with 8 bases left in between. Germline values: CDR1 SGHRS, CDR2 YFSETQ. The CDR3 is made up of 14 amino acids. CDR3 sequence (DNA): TGCGCCAGCAGCCAGGAAACCTCCTACAATGAGCAGTTCTTC. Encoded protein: CASSQETSYNEQFF.